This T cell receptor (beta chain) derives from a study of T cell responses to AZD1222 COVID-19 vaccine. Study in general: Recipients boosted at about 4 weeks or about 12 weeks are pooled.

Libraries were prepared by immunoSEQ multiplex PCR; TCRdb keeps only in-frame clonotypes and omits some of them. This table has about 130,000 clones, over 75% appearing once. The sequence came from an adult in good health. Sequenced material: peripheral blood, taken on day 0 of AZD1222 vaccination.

The CDR3 DNA reads as TGTGCCAGCAGCTTAGCATCGTCAGTGTCCTACGAGCAGTACTTC. Translation: CASSLASSVSYEQYF. The gene calls are TRBV7-9 and TRBJ2-7; D is uncertain. This CDR3 is 15 amino acids long. V was trimmed by 0 bases and J by 1 base, leaving 10 bases between them. In germline, CDR1 is SEHNR, CDR2 FQNEAQ (reference sequence).